The present T cell receptor beta chain was sequenced within a study of T cells after yellow fever vaccination. Study-wide results and caveats: The booster response re-showed most primary clones: around 97% CD4, around 90% CD8.

This clonotype has a single count. Its target is unknown. One end of the junction is discordant with germline, which a read error may explain. A 5'RACE template-switching step, the method used to make TCR cDNA, added a universal primer site and UMIs. TCRdb reprocessed the 5' RACE reads with MiXCR, giving one entry per CDR3 protein. Of a few hundred thousand distinct CDR3 sequences in the sample, approximately 8% were seen once. This CDR3 region has 13 residues. The germline CDR1 and CDR2 sequences are SEHNR and FQNEAQ (reference sequence). Sequenced material: PBMCs, taken more than 40 days after the first yellow fever vaccination. This sequence was found in a man between 18 and 35 years old who received the YFV17D yellow fever vaccine. The chain has TRBV7-9 and TRBJ1-5; D is perhaps TRBD1 (6 bases). The DNA of the CDR3 is TGTGCCAGCGGCAGGGGTAGCAGTCAGCCCCAGCATTTT. Translation gives CASGRGSSQPQHF.